The next 6 T cell receptor beta chains were all read from a single sample in a study of cytomegalovirus exposure and HLA in healthy donors. Libraries were prepared by immunoSEQ multiplex PCR; TCRdb keeps only in-frame clonotypes and omits some of them. The table records under 200,000 clones, about 89% of them present only once. Sequenced sample: PBMCs. The source of these receptors is a woman younger than 35 in good health and CMV-seropositive.

This rearrangement joins TRBV5-1 to TRBJ1-1, with TRBD1 as a possible D gene (6 bases). CDR3 length: 16 amino acids. Trimming cost V 0 bases and J 2 bases, with 14 bases left between them. From germline, CDR1 is SGHRS and CDR2 YFSETQ. In nucleotides, the CDR3 is TGCGCCAGCAGCTTGGATGGCACCGGGACAAACACTGAAGCTTTCTTT. Its protein product is CASSLDGTGTNTEAFF.

The V gene is TRBV5-1, the J gene TRBJ2-1, with D hard to call. This CDR3 region has 13 residues. Per the germline V gene, CDR1 is SGHRS and CDR2 is YFSETQ. Trimming took off 0 bases at V and 9 bases at J, with 10 bases between the two ends. CDR3 sequence (DNA): TGCGCCAGCAGCTTGGTCGGGTCGGGTGAGCAGTTCTTC. Its protein product is CASSLVGSGEQFF.

V usage is TRBV25-1 and J usage is TRBJ1-4; no firm D call. Germline V gene sequence: CDR1 MGHDK, CDR2 SYGVNS. The CDR3 runs 15 residues. Deletions cut 4 bases from V and 5 bases from J, with 14 bases between. The CDR3 loop reads CASSVSRARNEKLFF. The CDR3 DNA sequence: TGTGCCAGCAGTGTGTCGAGGGCCCGGAATGAAAAACTGTTTTTT.

This chain links TRBV28 with TRBJ1-5, with TRBD1 matching over 10 bases. This CDR3 is 17 amino acids long. CDR1 and CDR2 (germline): MDHEN, SYDVKM. The junction had 11 bases not matched to a gene; V was cut back by 6 bases and J by 3 bases. For the CDR3, the DNA is TGTGCCAGCAGCCAAATCCGGACAGGGGGATACAATCAGCCCCAGCATTTT. As protein: CASSQIRTGGYNQPQHF.

The chain uses TRBV29-1 and TRBJ2-3; D gene ambiguous. CDR1 and CDR2 (germline): SQVTM, ANQGSEA. Trimming took 7 bases from V and 3 from J, leaving 17 bases between them. This CDR3 has 14 amino acids. For the CDR3, the DNA is TGCAGCGCTCGACAAGTAGGAACAACAGATACGCAGTATTTT. The encoded protein is CSARQVGTTDTQYF.

The gene calls are TRBV6-5 and TRBJ2-1, with D possibly matching TRBD2 (7 bases). Between the trimmed V and J ends, which lost 6 bases and 6 bases, there was a span of 15 bases. This CDR3 is 14 amino acids long. The germline V gene has CDR1 MNHEY and CDR2 SVGAGI. In DNA form, the CDR3 reads TGTGCCAGCAGCCGAATAGGGGGGGGCAATGAGCAGTTCTTC. It encodes CASSRIGGGNEQFF.